This paragraph covers one TCR beta chain sequence. The data are from a study of blood T cell repertoires in COVID-19. The method was immunoSEQ multiplex PCR; TCRdb's version includes in-frame clones alone and lacks a portion of them. In the table there are some 430,000 clones, about 90% of which are singletons. V lost 7 bases and J 4 bases, leaving 16 bases between the germline ends. CDR3 size: 14 residues. CDR1 SEHNR and CDR2 FQNEAQ come from the germline V gene (reference sequence). The sequenced sample was PBMCs or T cells enriched from blood (not recorded which). The genes are TRBV7-9 and TRBJ1-1; a possible D gene is TRBD1 (6 bases). The TCR originated in a man in his late teens or twenties who had recovered from COVID-19. CDR3 in DNA: TGTGCCAGCACTCTGGACACGACAGGCACTGAAGCTTTCTTT. Amino acids: CASTLDTTGTEAFF.